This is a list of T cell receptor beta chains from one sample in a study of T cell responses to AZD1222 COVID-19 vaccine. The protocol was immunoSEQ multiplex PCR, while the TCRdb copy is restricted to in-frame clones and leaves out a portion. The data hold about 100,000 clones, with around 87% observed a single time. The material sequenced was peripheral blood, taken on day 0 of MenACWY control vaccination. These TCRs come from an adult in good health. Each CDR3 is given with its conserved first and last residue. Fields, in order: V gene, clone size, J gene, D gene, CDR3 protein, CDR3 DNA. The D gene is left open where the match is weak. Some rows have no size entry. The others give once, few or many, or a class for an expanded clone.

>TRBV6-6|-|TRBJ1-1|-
CASSSGGLNTEAFF
TGTGCCAGCAGTTCGGGGGGGTTGAACACTGAAGCTTTCTTT
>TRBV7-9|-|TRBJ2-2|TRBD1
CASSWNRGANTGELFF
TGTGCCAGCAGCTGGAACAGGGGCGCGAACACCGGGGAGCTGTTTTTT
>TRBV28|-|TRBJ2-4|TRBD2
CASSSGTSGNIQYF
TGTGCCAGCAGCTCCGGGACTAGCGGAAACATTCAGTACTTC
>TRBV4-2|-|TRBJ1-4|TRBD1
CASSQAPTGGHATNEKLFF
TGTGCCAGCAGCCAAGCCCCGACAGGGGGGCATGCAACTAATGAAAAACTGTTTTTT
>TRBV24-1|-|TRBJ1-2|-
CATSESGALNGYTF
TGTGCCACCAGTGAATCAGGAGCTTTAAATGGCTACACCTTC
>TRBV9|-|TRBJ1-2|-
CASSLSTGVRSDGYTF
TGTGCCAGCAGCCTCTCGACAGGTGTCCGAAGTGATGGCTACACCTTC
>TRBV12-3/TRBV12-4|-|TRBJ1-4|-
CASSLRGEKLFF
TGTGCCAGCAGTTTGAGGGGAGAAAAACTGTTTTTT
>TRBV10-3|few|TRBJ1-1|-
CAISASGSNTEAFF
TGTGCCATCAGTGCCTCAGGATCGAACACTGAAGCTTTCTTT
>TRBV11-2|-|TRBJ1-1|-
CASSWGRTEAFF
TGTGCCAGCAGCTGGGGACGGACGGAAGCTTTCTTT
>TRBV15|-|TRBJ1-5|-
CATSPDPLFNSNQPQHF
TGTGCCACCAGCCCCGACCCCCTCTTCAATAGCAATCAGCCCCAGCATTTT
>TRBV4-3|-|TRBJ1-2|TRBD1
CASSQGWTGLGYTF
TGCGCCAGCAGCCAAGGTTGGACAGGGTTAGGCTACACCTTC
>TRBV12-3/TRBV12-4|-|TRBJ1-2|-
CASSSEDIGGYTF
TGTGCCAGCAGTTCAGAGGACATAGGTGGCTACACCTTC
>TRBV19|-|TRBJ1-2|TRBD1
CASSTLDRAYGYTF
TGTGCCAGTAGTACTCTAGACAGGGCATATGGCTACACCTTC
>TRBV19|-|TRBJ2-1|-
CASSIPHPGRIGWVGTPYNEQFF
TGTGCCAGTAGTATACCCCACCCGGGGCGGATTGGGTGGGTGGGTACCCCCTACAATGAGCAGTTCTTC
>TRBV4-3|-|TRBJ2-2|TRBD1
CASSQYRGAGELFF
TGCGCCAGCAGCCAATACAGGGGAGCCGGGGAGCTGTTTTTT
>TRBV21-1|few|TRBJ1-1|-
CASTQRPENTEAFF
TGTGCCAGCACCCAACGCCCGGAGAACACTGAAGCTTTCTTT
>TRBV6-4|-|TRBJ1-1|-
CASRVGVNTEAFF
TGTGCCAGCAGGGTGGGAGTGAACACTGAAGCTTTCTTT
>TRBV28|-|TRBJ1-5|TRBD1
CASNPGTGGNQPQHF
TGTGCCAGCAACCCCGGGACAGGCGGCAATCAGCCCCAGCATTTT
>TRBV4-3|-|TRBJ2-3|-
CASSSDGSTDTQYF
TGCGCCAGCAGCTCGGACGGGAGCACAGATACGCAGTATTTT
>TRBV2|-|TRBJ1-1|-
CASRLGQLGKNTEAFF
TGTGCCAGCAGACTCGGACAGTTGGGCAAGAACACTGAAGCTTTCTTT
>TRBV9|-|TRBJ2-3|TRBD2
CASSAGLAGASLYTQYF
TGTGCCAGCAGCGCGGGACTAGCGGGGGCTAGCTTATATACGCAGTATTTT
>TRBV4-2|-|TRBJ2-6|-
CASSQEARYLAGANVLTF
TGTGCCAGCAGCCAAGAAGCCCGTTATCTCGCTGGGGCCAACGTCCTGACTTTC
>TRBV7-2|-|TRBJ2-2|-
CASSSRDGSNTGELFF
TGTGCCAGCAGCTCCCGGGACGGGTCGAACACCGGGGAGCTGTTTTTT
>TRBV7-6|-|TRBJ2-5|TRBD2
CASSLGLAGAYGETQYF
TGTGCCAGCAGCCTGGGACTAGCGGGTGCATACGGGGAGACCCAGTACTTC
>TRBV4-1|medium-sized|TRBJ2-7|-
CASSQGLGRASEQYF
TGCGCCAGCAGCCAAGGACTTGGCAGGGCATCCGAGCAGTACTTC
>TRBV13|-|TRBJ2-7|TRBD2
CASGGLGNYEQYF
TGTGCCAGCGGCGGACTAGGGAACTACGAGCAGTACTTC
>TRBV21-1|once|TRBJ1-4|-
CASSSSGWTNEKLFF
TGTGCCAGCAGCTCCTCAGGGTGGACTAATGAAAAACTGTTTTTT
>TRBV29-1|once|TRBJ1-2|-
CSVGEGRSNYGYTF
TGCAGCGTTGGGGAGGGACGGAGTAACTATGGCTACACCTTC
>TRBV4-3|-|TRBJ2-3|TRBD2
CASSQGRGGADTQYF
TGCGCCAGCAGCCAGGGGCGCGGGGGGGCAGATACGCAGTATTTT
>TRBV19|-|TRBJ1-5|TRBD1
CASSIRGRGNSNQPQHF
TGTGCCAGTAGTATCAGGGGGCGCGGGAATAGCAATCAGCCCCAGCATTTT
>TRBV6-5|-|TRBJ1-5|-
CASSPPRQGNQPQHF
TGTGCCAGCAGTCCACCACGACAGGGCAATCAGCCCCAGCATTTT
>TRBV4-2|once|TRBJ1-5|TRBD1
CASSPWDRNQPQHF
TGTGCCAGCAGCCCTTGGGACAGGAATCAGCCCCAGCATTTT
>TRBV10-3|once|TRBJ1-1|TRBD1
CATGEGANTEAFF
TGTGCCACCGGGGAGGGGGCGAACACTGAAGCTTTCTTT
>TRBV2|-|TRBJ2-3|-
CASGAVPDTQYF
TGTGCCAGCGGCGCCGTACCAGATACGCAGTATTTT
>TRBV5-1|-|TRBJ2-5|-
CATARGSMETQYF
TGCGCCACCGCCAGGGGTAGCATGGAGACCCAGTACTTC
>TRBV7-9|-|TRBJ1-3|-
CASSLVGTFSGNTIYF
TGTGCCAGCAGCTTAGTAGGAACATTCTCTGGAAACACCATATATTTT